Following are 11 T cell receptor beta chains from one sample sequenced in a study of CD8 T cells in Susac syndrome. Random-hexamer reverse transcription was applied to about 0.45 to 1 ug RNA. TCRdb re-derived calls from the immunoSEQ multiplex PCR reads in MiXCR, one entry per CDR3 protein. The sample includes about 400,000 distinct CDR3 sequences, around 85% seen only once; the top ten take 0.09% to 0.15%. Sequencing input: CD8+ T cells from PBMCs. The receptors derive from a human donor with multiple sclerosis.

This clonotype was seen once. This sequence joins TRBV18 and TRBJ1-2; D not resolved. With 1 base removed from V and 1 base from J, the gap between germline ends came to 4 bases. The CDR3 runs 13 residues. Germline loops: CDR1 KGHSH, CDR2 LQKENI. CDR3 amino acids: CASSPRINYGYTF. The CDR3 DNA reads as TGTGCCAGCTCACCACGGATTAACTATGGCTACACCTTC.

This rearrangement joins TRBV27 to TRBJ2-7; possibly TRBD1 for D (5 bases). CDR3 length equals 14 residues. V was cut by 1 base and J by 0 bases, with 7 bases left in between. Germline V gene sequence: CDR1 MNHEY, CDR2 SMNVEV (reference sequence). In DNA form, the CDR3 reads TGTGCCAGCAGTTTATTCGACAGCTCCTACGAGCAGTACTTC. It codes for CASSLFDSSYEQYF.

This chain joins TRBV2 and TRBJ2-6; D possibly uses TRBD1 or TRBD2 (5 bases each). CDR1 and CDR2 from the germline V gene are SNHLY and FYNNEI. Trimming removed 7 bases from V and 3 bases from J, with 16 bases in between. CDR3 length equals 16 residues. CDR3 DNA: TGTGCCAGCAACCGGGGACCCCCAGGTGGGGCCAACGTCCTGACTTTC. Its protein product is CASNRGPPGGANVLTF.

The chain has TRBV16 and TRBJ2-3, with D maybe TRBD1 (5 bases). From germline, CDR1 is KGHSY and CDR2 FQNENV. The CDR3 is 15 residues long. Deletions cut 1 base from V and 4 bases from J, with 12 bases between. The CDR3 DNA reads TGTGCCAGCAGCCAATTCCAGGGAATACCAGATACGCAGTATTTT. Translation gives CASSQFQGIPDTQYF.

This rearrangement joins TRBV27 to TRBJ1-1, with a tentative D call TRBD1 (5 bases). Trimming removed 1 base from V and 6 bases from J, with 9 bases in between. The CDR3 has 13 residues. Germline V gene data show CDR1 as MNHEY and CDR2 as SMNVEV (reference sequence). The CDR3: CASSLWRDSEAFF. CDR3 DNA: TGTGCCAGCAGTTTATGGAGGGACTCTGAAGCTTTCTTT.

A single count supports this clonotype. This chain connects TRBV5-1 to TRBJ2-1; TRBD1 is a possible D gene (6 bases). CDR3 length: 16 residues. With 0 bases removed from V and 5 bases from J, the gap between germline ends came to 15 bases. From germline, CDR1 is SGHRS and CDR2 YFSETQ. This CDR3 is CASSLAPQQGDNEQFF. The CDR3 nucleotides are TGCGCCAGCAGCTTGGCCCCGCAACAGGGAGACAATGAGCAGTTCTTC.

The gene calls are TRBV27 and TRBJ2-3, with TRBD2 matching over 11 bases. CDR1 and CDR2 from the germline V gene are MNHEY and SMNVEV (reference sequence). CDR3 length: 15 amino acids. V was pared by 5 bases and J by 2 bases, with 3 bases of the junction left unmatched. The CDR3 DNA follows: TGTGCCAGCAGTAGACTAGCGGGAATCACAGATACGCAGTATTTT. It yields the protein CASSRLAGITDTQYF.

The chain is built from TRBV7-9 and TRBJ1-1; no clear D gene. Trimming took 2 bases from V and 3 from J, leaving 4 bases between them. The CDR3 consists of 12 residues. The germline gives CDR1 SEHNR, CDR2 FQNEAQ (reference sequence). CDR3 DNA: TGTGCCAGCAGCTTATCGCACACTGAAGCTTTCTTT. This codes for CASSLSHTEAFF.

The rearrangement uses TRBV6-5 and TRBJ1-6; 10 positions agree with TRBD1. The CDR3 has 14 amino acids. Per germline, CDR1 MNHEY and CDR2 SVGAGI. V lost 5 bases and J lost 9; bases outside the gene matches: 4. The CDR3 sequence is CASSDGTGVSPLHF. CDR3 in DNA: TGTGCCAGCAGTGATGGGACAGGGGTTTCACCCCTCCACTTT.

This sequence joins TRBV12-3 or TRBV12-4 and TRBJ2-3; D is undetermined. The CDR3 contains 18 residues. The V end lost 2 bases, the J end lost 0 bases, and 18 bases lay between the germline ends. In DNA form, the CDR3 reads TGTGCCAGCAGTTTATGGATCCGGCTTACCGCCAGCACAGATACGCAGTATTTT. This sequence encodes CASSLWIRLTASTDTQYF.

This clonotype was observed a single time. The chain couples TRBV7-9 to TRBJ1-4, with a tentative D call TRBD1 (5 bases). The germline CDR1 and CDR2 sequences are SEHNR and FQNEAQ (reference sequence). The ends were cut back, 1 base at V and 8 bases at J, with 11 bases in the middle. The CDR3 contains 14 residues. The CDR3 here is CASSLGQGEEKLFF. The CDR3 DNA is TGTGCCAGCAGCTTAGGGCAGGGAGAAGAAAAACTGTTTTTT.